These T cell receptor beta chains were read from a single sample in a study of PD-1 blockade in classical Hodgkin lymphoma. The data were produced by immunoSEQ multiplex PCR, yet TCRdb's version contains in-frame clones alone and is incomplete. The sample has tens of thousands of clones, approximately 90% seen once. Sequencing used peripheral blood mononuclear cells (PBMCs), obtained before the fourth cycle of nivolumab. These receptors were obtained from a human donor with classical Hodgkin lymphoma. The CDR3 runs from the conserved cysteine through the conserved F or W. The order of the fields is V gene, J gene, CDR3 protein.

TRBV29-1,TRBJ1-2,CSVEVGAGGFKGYTF
TRBV28,TRBJ2-7,CARRSGTSGGAGEQYF
TRBV6-1,TRBJ2-7,CASSFSGTGDEQYF
TRBV18,TRBJ2-3,CASSPPTSDTQYF
TRBV13,TRBJ1-1,CASSSRAGEAFF
TRBV21-1,TRBJ1-5,CASSKPFGEFQGRKSNQPQHF
TRBV11-2,TRBJ2-6,CASSFIRTTNSGANVLTF
TRBV6-1,TRBJ2-4,CASSGAGGPNIQYF
TRBV10-3,TRBJ1-3,CAISEGQQGIGNTIYF
TRBV5-5,TRBJ2-1,CASSPGQGASSYNEQFF
TRBV10-1,TRBJ1-1,CASSEWRAPTEAFF
TRBV6-1,TRBJ1-3,CASSGTGTSSSGNTIYF
TRBV5-1,TRBJ1-4,CASSLGGAPTNEKLFF
TRBV6-5,TRBJ1-2,CASSYSGVYGYTF
TRBV7-2,TRBJ1-1,CASRDRVRAAFF
TRBV2,TRBJ2-2,CASTHNSGKTNTGELFF
TRBV6-5,TRBJ2-5,CASSYTPGLAQETQYF
TRBV7-9,TRBJ2-5,CASSLVPGLETQYF
TRBV2,TRBJ1-1,CASSQGQGAGTEAFF
TRBV11-2,TRBJ2-1,CASSPTWRLAGGRHEQFF
TRBV2,TRBJ2-7,CASSDPGVYEQYF
TRBV5-4,TRBJ2-1,CASSPGSSGRNEQFF
TRBV2,TRBJ2-6,CAGRRSGANVLTF
TRBV18,TRBJ1-3,CASSPRTGTLGGNTIYF
TRBV4-2,TRBJ2-6,CASSQDLGSGANVLTF
TRBV4-1,TRBJ2-1,CASSQDFWVAGGPHNEQFF
TRBV18,TRBJ2-7,CASSPGDSSYEQYF
TRBV19,TRBJ2-1,CASSILAGSSYNEQFF